This passage covers 19 T cell receptor beta chains from one sample sequenced in a study of T cells in Graves' hyperthyroidism and ophthalmopathy (dated by TCRdb to the late 2010s). The method behind the library was multiplex PCR. Instrument on record: Illumina HiSeq 2000. TCR beta CDR3 regions were amplified from RNA transcripts. The first round of RT-PCR for the TCR CDR3 was performed with the HTBI primer set and the Qiagen OneStep RT-PCR kit. Starting from the raw public reads, TCRdb applied fastp trimming at Q25, assembled clones with MiXCR and retained in-frame beta chains. Entries that share a CDR3 protein sequence are merged under the most common genes and DNA. This sample is represented by 250,000 to 350,000 distinct CDR3 sequences; around 22% of them were singletons. 50% to 75% of the sample lies in the top ten. Sequencing was done on a sample of blood. The origin of the receptors is a man aged 25-45 years with Graves' ophthalmopathy.

This clonotype was counted ten times or more. The rearrangement links TRBV11-1 to TRBJ2-1; D perhaps matches TRBD2 (6 bases). CDR3 length equals 15 residues. Between the trimmed V and J ends, which lost 0 bases and 4 bases, there was a span of 10 bases. Germline V lookup: CDR1 SGHAT, CDR2 FQDESV (reference sequence). The CDR3 loop reads CASSLASSEYNEQFF. The CDR3 nucleotides read TGTGCCAGCAGCTTAGCGTCTAGCGAGTACAATGAGCAGTTCTTC.

This clonotype was found many times. This chain uses TRBV10-3 with TRBJ2-1; 8 bases agree with TRBD2. Germline V gives CDR1 ENHRY, CDR2 SYGVKD. J lost 0 bases, V lost 6 bases, and 4 bases had no gene match. This CDR3 comprises 15 residues. Here the CDR3 DNA reads TGTGCCATCAGACTTAGCGGGACCTCCTACAATGAGCAGTTCTTC. Translation gives CAIRLSGTSYNEQFF.

This clonotype has a handful of counts. The CDR3 here is CASSLPFIGQGGTDTQYF. CDR3 DNA sequence: TGTGCCAGCAGTCTTCCCTTTATCGGACAGGGAGGCACAGATACGCAGTATTTT. The chain uses TRBV12-3 or TRBV12-4 and TRBJ2-3; 8 nucleotides align to TRBD1. V was pared by 5 bases and J by 1 base, with 14 bases of the junction left unmatched. The CDR3 contains 18 residues.

V is TRBV11-2 and J is TRBJ2-6; D is perhaps TRBD1 (6 bases). V dropped 5 bases and J dropped 5 bases, with 19 bases sitting between them. CDR3 length: 17 amino acids. Germline V gene sequence: CDR1 SGHAT, CDR2 FQNNGV. The DNA for the CDR3 is TGTGCCAGCAGCCCTGGACAGTTAAGGGTTTGGGCCAACGTCCTGACTTTC. This sequence encodes CASSPGQLRVWANVLTF.

Ten or more counts support this clonotype. This chain links TRBV11-3 with TRBJ2-7, with 14 bases that match TRBD2. From germline, CDR1 is SGHNT and CDR2 YENEEA. This CDR3 spans 17 amino acids. J gave up 4 bases and V 4 bases, and 9 bases lay outside the gene matches. CDR3 loop: CASSSYGTSGSVYEQYF. The CDR3 DNA reads TGTGCCAGCAGCTCCTACGGGACTAGCGGGAGCGTATACGAGCAGTACTTC.

The gene calls are TRBV6-1 and TRBJ1-5; 12 bases are shared with TRBD1. The CDR3 has 16 amino acids. Looked up from germline, CDR1 is MNHNS and CDR2 is SASEGT. V was pared by 7 bases and J by 6 bases, with 10 bases of the junction left unmatched. The DNA of the CDR3 is TGTGCCAGCACCACACCGGGACAGGGGGCCGGTCAGCCCCAGCATTTT. Translated: CASTTPGQGAGQPQHF.

The genes are TRBV7-9 and TRBJ1-3; tentative D call: TRBD1 (5 bases). Germline lookup yields CDR1 SEHNR and CDR2 FQNEAQ (reference sequence). Trimming took 1 base from V and 2 from J, leaving 9 bases between them. This CDR3 has 15 amino acids. The CDR3 loop reads CASSLVWGTGNTIYF. For the CDR3, the DNA is TGTGCCAGCAGCTTAGTCTGGGGGACTGGAAACACCATATATTTT. Complete variable domain (other parts from reference TRBV7-9 and TRBJ1-3): DTGVSQNPRHKITKRGQNVTFRCDPISEHNRLYWYRQTLGQGPEFLTYFQNEAQLEKSRLLSDRFSAERPKGSFSTLEIQRTEQGDSAMYLCASSLVWGTGNTIYFGEGSWLTVV.

This clonotype came up many times. The chain uses TRBV5-1 and TRBJ2-3, with 10 bases that match TRBD2. The CDR3 is 16 residues long. Trimming removed 3 bases from V and 0 bases from J; junction bases left unmatched: 4. CDR1 is SGHRS, CDR2 YFSETQ, per germline. The CDR3 sequence: CASSSGLAESTDTQYF. CDR3 nucleotides: TGCGCCAGCAGCTCCGGACTAGCGGAGAGCACAGATACGCAGTATTTT.

About this clonotype itself: A much larger clone sits a single nucleotide away, making a read error possible. The chain recombines TRBV30 with TRBJ1-5; maybe TRBD1 (5 bases). The CDR3 loop spans 15 amino acids. Trimming stripped 1 base from V and 1 base from J, with 11 bases between. CDR1 and CDR2 (germline): GTSNPN, SVGIG (reference sequence). DNA of the CDR3: TGTGCCTGGAGTGGGGGGAGGTCGAGCAATCAGCCCCAGCATTTT. Translated, it gives CAWSGGRSSNQPQHF.

There are many counts of this clonotype. The chain combines TRBV11-2 with TRBJ1-3; the match to TRBD1 covers 9 bases. The V and J ends lost 5 bases and 4 bases, in that order; junction bases with no gene match: 6. This CDR3 spans 15 amino acids. Per the germline V gene, CDR1 is SGHAT and CDR2 is FQNNGV. The CDR3: CASSPDRGNGNTIYF. In DNA, the CDR3 is TGTGCCAGCAGCCCTGACAGGGGGAACGGAAACACCATATATTTT.

In this sample, this clonotype turned up a few times. The V and J genes are TRBV28 and TRBJ2-4, with 10 positions matching TRBD2. Trimming cost V 6 bases and J 1 base; bases outside gene matches: 3. Per germline, CDR1 MDHEN and CDR2 SYDVKM. This CDR3 has 15 amino acids. The CDR3 reads CASRLAGAAKNIQYF. The CDR3 DNA reads as TGTGCCAGCAGGCTAGCGGGAGCGGCCAAAAACATTCAGTACTTC.

The genes are TRBV20-1 and TRBJ2-1, with 9 bases matching TRBD2. The CDR3 is made up of 14 amino acids. The J segment lost 9 bases and the V segment lost 0 bases, leaving 6 bases of the junction unmatched. Germline V gives CDR1 DFQATT, CDR2 SNEGSKA (reference sequence). The DNA of the CDR3 is TGCAGTGCTAGAGACGGCGGGAGGGGAGGTGAGCAGTTCTTC. Translation gives CSARDGGRGGEQFF.

There are many counts of this clonotype. The chain is built from TRBV6-6 and TRBJ1-6, with a tentative D call TRBD1 (5 bases). Germline CDR1 MNHNY, CDR2 SVGAGI (reference sequence). With 2 bases removed from V and 12 bases from J, the gap between germline ends came to 8 bases. There are 12 residues in the CDR3. CDR3 nucleotides: TGTGCCAGCAGTTACAGGGGCGGACCCCTCCACTTT. Encoded protein: CASSYRGGPLHF.

This clonotype appeared many times. This chain links TRBV3-1 with TRBJ2-1; D gene uncertain. Trimming took 3 bases from V and 8 from J, leaving 5 bases between them. The germline CDR1 and CDR2 sequences are LGHDT and YNNKEL (reference sequence). This CDR3 region has 11 residues. In DNA form, the CDR3 reads TGTGCCAGCAGCCAGGGTCATGAGCAGTTCTTC. Protein product: CASSQGHEQFF.

At least ten counts were recorded for this clonotype. The chain carries TRBV11-2 and TRBJ1-1; possible D gene TRBD1, 5 bases. Trimming removed 5 bases from V and 1 base from J, with 11 bases in between. The CDR3 covers 14 residues. Germline CDR1 and CDR2: SGHAT and FQNNGV. Here the CDR3 reads CASSLRQKNTEAFF. CDR3 sequence (DNA): TGTGCCAGCAGCCTTCGACAGAAGAACACTGAAGCTTTCTTT.

This clonotype has a count of ten or more. V gene TRBV3-1 combines with J gene TRBJ2-1; weak D call: TRBD1 (6 bases). This CDR3 spans 15 amino acids. Per germline, CDR1 LGHDT and CDR2 YNNKEL (reference sequence). Trimming shortened V by 0 bases and J by 4 bases, and 10 bases separated the two germline ends. This CDR3 is CASSQELQGYNEQFF. CDR3 nucleotide sequence: TGTGCCAGCAGCCAAGAACTACAGGGTTACAATGAGCAGTTCTTC.

CDR3 nucleotides: TGCGCCAGCAGAAACCAAGGGGGGGCTTACGAGCAGTACTTC. Encoded protein: CASRNQGGAYEQYF. J is TRBJ2-7 and V is TRBV10-2; D is perhaps TRBD2 (7 bases). The CDR3 has 14 amino acids. With 6 bases removed from V and 4 bases from J, the gap between germline ends came to 16 bases. CDR1 and CDR2 (germline): WSHSY, SAAADI.

This clonotype has just a few counts. The rearrangement links TRBV6-1 to TRBJ1-5; no definite D call. The CDR3 is 14 residues long. In germline, CDR1 is MNHNS, CDR2 SASEGT. The V gene lost 4 bases and the J gene lost 3 bases, with 10 bases spanning the gap. This CDR3 reads CASSVTRFNQPQHF. DNA for the CDR3: TGTGCCAGCAGTGTGACGCGGTTCAATCAGCCCCAGCATTTT.

This chain's CDR3 is CASSLNGAHYGYTF. CDR3 DNA sequence: TGTGCCAGCAGCTTGAACGGGGCACACTATGGCTACACCTTC. The J gene is TRBJ1-2, the V gene TRBV5-5, with a tentative D call TRBD1 (5 bases). With 1 base removed from V and 3 bases from J, the gap between germline ends came to 10 bases. CDR3 length: 14 amino acids. Looked up from germline, CDR1 is SGHKS and CDR2 is YYEKEE (reference sequence).